This T cell receptor beta chain was observed in a study of blood T cell repertoires in COVID-19 (dated by TCRdb to the early 2020s). As for the study more broadly: Samples covering the acute and convalescent phases of COVID-19 were provided by collaborators in the United States, Italy and Spain. The samples were drawn from the first 160 participants of the ongoing ImmuneRACE study and from more than 1,000 subjects provided by 6 global collaborators. The repertoires were released in a freely available public database intended as a resource for research on the immune response to SARS-CoV-2. Where HLA class I and class II types were available, the types were taken from metadata supplied by the sample provider, not from assay-based typing. The sample metadata nearly always contained a de-identified subject ID, COVID-19 status, age in years and sex. Deeply sampled blood TCRbeta repertoires from subjects exposed to, actively infected with, or recovered from COVID-19 were included in the dataset. The prospective study material was composed of cDNA or gDNA derived from T cells, B-cell-depleted T cells, or PBMCs. Here is what the overall study found, with its caveats: Clinical and demographic metadata were provided uncurated, with the amount varying by source and participant.

The CDR3, from cysteine to phenylalanine, totals 16 residues. Only the CDR3 portion is preserved as DNA: 48 bases, with reading frame beginning at the first base. The germline V gene encodes CDR1 MNHEY and CDR2 SVGAGI. V is shortened by 0 bases, J by 0 bases, and the region joining them spans 9 bases. TCRbeta CDR3 regions were amplified from genomic DNA by means of the immunoSEQ Assay, a bias-controlled multiplex PCR. As for the authors' bioinformatics: Within the assay, amplification of reference gene primers was used to estimate how many nucleated cells each sample contained. To quantify the absolute abundance of each unique TCRbeta CDR3 rearrangement, sequence reads were collapsed and filtered. For each sample, productive Simpson clonality was calculated as the square root of Simpson's diversity index over productive rearrangements. Not all clones reach the TCRdb copy of this immuneACCESS table, which keeps in-frame sequences only. Checked studies attribute under half of the gap to unresolved V genes and leave the rest unexplained. The V and J calls and clone size come from that table; D and trimming were worked out from the DNA. The sample profile shows 13,000 or so clones; 78% of them were found once. The ten largest make up roughly a third of the sample.

Worth noting for this clone: It lacks a known antigen. No clone much larger than this one lies a single base away; base qualities are absent.

Whole blood was collected in K2EDTA tubes by collaborating institutions according to the institutions' own protocols. For TCRbeta analysis, collaborators shipped samples in one of three forms: frozen whole blood, isolated PBMCs, or DNA extracted from either of those sample types. The TCR comes from a human donor in a cohort sampled during active COVID-19. Sequenced sample: peripheral blood. Here the chain combines TRBV6-5 and TRBJ2-1; tentative D gene TRBD1, with 6 bases matching. In nucleotides, the sequence is TGTGCCAGCAGTTACTCCCCAGGGGTCTCCTACAATGAGCAGTTCTTC. This sequence encodes CASSYSPGVSYNEQFF.